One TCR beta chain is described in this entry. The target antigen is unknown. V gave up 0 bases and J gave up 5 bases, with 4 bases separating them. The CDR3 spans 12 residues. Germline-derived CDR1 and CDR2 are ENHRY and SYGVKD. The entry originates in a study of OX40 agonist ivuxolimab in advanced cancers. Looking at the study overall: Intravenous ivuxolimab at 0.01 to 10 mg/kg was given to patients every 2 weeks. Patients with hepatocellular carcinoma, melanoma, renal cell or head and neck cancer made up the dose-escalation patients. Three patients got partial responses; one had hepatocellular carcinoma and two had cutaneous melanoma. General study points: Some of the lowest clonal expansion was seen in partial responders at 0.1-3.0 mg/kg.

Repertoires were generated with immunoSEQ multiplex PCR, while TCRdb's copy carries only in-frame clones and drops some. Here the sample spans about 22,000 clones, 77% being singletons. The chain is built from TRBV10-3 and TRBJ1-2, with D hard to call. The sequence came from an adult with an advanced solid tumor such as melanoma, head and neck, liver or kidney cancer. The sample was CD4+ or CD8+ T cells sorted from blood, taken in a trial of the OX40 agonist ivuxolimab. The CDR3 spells CAISESDYGYTF. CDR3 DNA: TGTGCCATCAGTGAGTCAGATTATGGCTACACCTTC.